This T cell receptor beta chain originates from a study of blood T cell repertoires in COVID-19. In the original workflow: Amplification with reference gene primers provided the estimates of nucleated cell counts. Using immunoSEQ multiplex PCR, the repertoire was profiled, and TCRdb retains in-frame clones only, with some absent. V and J calls and clone size come straight from that table; D and trimming were deduced from the DNA. Of approximately 88,000 clones in the sample, roughly 84% are singletons; the top ten hold 13% to 15%. CDR3 length equals 14 residues. Unmatched junction bases numbered 2, after V lost 3 bases and J lost 6 bases. Per the germline V gene, CDR1 is SGHRS and CDR2 is YFSETQ.

The V and J genes are TRBV5-1 and TRBJ2-2; 10 positions agree with TRBD1. The specimen sequenced was peripheral blood. The TCR sequence derives from an older woman with acute or convalescent COVID-19. The CDR3 nucleotides read TGCGCCAGCAGCTGGGGACAGGGGTCCGGGGAGCTGTTTTTT. As protein: CASSWGQGSGELFF.